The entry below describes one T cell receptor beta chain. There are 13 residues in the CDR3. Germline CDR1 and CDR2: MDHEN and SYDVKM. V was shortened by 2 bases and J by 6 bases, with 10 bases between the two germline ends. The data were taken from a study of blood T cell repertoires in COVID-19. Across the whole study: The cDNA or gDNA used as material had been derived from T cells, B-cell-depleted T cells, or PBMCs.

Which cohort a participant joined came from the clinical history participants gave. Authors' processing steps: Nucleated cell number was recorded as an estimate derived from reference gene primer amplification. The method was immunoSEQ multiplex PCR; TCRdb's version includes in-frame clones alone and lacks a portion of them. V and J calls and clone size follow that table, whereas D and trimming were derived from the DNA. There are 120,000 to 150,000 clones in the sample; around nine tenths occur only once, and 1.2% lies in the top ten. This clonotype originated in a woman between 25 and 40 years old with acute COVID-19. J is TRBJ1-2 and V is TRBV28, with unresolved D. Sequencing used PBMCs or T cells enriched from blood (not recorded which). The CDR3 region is CASSLRGYDGYTF. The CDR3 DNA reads TGTGCCAGCAGTTTAAGAGGTTATGATGGCTACACCTTC.